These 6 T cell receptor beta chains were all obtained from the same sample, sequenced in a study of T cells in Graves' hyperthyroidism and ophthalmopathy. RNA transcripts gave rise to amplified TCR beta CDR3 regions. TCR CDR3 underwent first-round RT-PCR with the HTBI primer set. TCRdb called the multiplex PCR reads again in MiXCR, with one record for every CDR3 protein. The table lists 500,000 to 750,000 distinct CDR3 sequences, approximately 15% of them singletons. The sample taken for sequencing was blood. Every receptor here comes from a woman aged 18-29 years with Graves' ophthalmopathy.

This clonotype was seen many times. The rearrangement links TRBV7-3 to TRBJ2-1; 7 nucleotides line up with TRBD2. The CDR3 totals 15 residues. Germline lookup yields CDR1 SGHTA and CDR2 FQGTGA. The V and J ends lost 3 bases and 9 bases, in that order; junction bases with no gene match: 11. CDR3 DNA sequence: TGTGCCAGCAGCTTGGGTCTGTCAACGGGGGGTGAGCAGTTCTTC. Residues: CASSLGLSTGGEQFF.

CDR3 region: CASSQNHGGLSNQPQHF. The CDR3 DNA follows: TGTGCCAGCAGCCAAAATCATGGGGGGCTAAGCAATCAGCCCCAGCATTTT. The chain carries TRBV3-1 and TRBJ1-5, with D possibly being TRBD1 (6 bases). Trimming cost V 2 bases and J 1 base, with 15 bases left between them. Per germline, CDR1 LGHDT and CDR2 YNNKEL (reference sequence). The CDR3 runs 17 residues.

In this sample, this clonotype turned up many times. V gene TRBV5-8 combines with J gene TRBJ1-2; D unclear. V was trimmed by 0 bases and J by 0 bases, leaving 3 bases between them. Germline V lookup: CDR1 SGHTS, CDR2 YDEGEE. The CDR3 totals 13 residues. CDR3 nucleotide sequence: TGTGCCAGCAGCTTGGAGACTAACTATGGCTACACCTTC. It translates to CASSLETNYGYTF.

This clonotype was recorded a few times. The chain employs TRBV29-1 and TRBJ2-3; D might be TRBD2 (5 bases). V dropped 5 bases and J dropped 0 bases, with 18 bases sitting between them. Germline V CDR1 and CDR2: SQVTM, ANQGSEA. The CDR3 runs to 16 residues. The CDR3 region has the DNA TGCAGCGTTTTAGCGAGGATATTTCCAAGCACAGATACGCAGTATTTT. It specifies CSVLARIFPSTDTQYF.

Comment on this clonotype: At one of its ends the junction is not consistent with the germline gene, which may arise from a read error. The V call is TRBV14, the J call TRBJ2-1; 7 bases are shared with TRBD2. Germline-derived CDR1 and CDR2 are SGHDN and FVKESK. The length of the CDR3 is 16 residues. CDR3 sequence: CASSYGGRGSHNEQFF. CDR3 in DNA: TGTGCCAGCAGCTATGGCGGGAGAGGCTCCCACAATGAGCAGTTCTTC.

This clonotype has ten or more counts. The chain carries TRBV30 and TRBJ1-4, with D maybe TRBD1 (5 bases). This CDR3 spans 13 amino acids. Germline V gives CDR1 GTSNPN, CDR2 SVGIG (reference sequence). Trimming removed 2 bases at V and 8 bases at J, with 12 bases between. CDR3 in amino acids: CAWSWGTREKLFF. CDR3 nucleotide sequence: TGTGCCTGGAGTTGGGGGACCAGGGAAAAACTGTTTTTT.